A selection of T cell receptor beta chains follows, all from one sample in a study of response to subunit inactivated influenza vaccine. One entry per CDR3 protein, called by TCRdb with MiXCR from the RT-PCR reads. This table has 650,000 to 800,000 distinct CDR3 sequences, roughly 20% appearing once. The specimen was PBMCs from blood, collected about 5 days after vaccination. Source of these receptors: a man between 50 and 59 years old who received an inactivated influenza vaccine. The CDR3 runs from the conserved cysteine through the conserved F or W. The D gene is left open where the match is weak. Part of the rows lack a size; the others show once, few, many or a class for expanded clones.

TRBV5-1	NA	NA	TRBJ2-7	14	CASSLAAGSHEQYF	TGCGCCAGCAGCTTGGCGGCAGGGTCTCACGAGCAGTACTTC
TRBV20-1	NA	few	TRBJ1-2	15	CSARRTYMGAYGYTF	TGCAGTGCTAGGAGGACATACATGGGAGCCTATGGCTACACCTTC
TRBV12-3/TRBV12-4	TRBD2	NA	TRBJ2-7	17	CASSLSPLAGGGYEQYF	TGTGCCAGCAGTTTATCCCCCCTAGCGGGAGGGGGCTACGAGCAGTACTTC
TRBV20-1	TRBD1	NA	TRBJ2-7	14	CSARTVQGHYEQYF	TGCAGTGCTAGGACCGTACAGGGGCACTACGAGCAGTACTTC
TRBV7-9	NA	NA	TRBJ1-1	14	CASSPGTQNTEAFF	TGTGCCAGCAGTCCCGGGACACAGAACACTGAAGCTTTCTTT
TRBV20-1	TRBD2	NA	TRBJ2-3	14	CSARLAGATDTQYF	TGCAGTGCTAGACTAGCGGGAGCCACAGATACGCAGTATTTT
TRBV6-1	NA	few	TRBJ1-3	15	CASSEPFSTGNTIYF	TGTGCCAGCAGTGAACCGTTCAGCACTGGAAACACCATATATTTT
TRBV7-2	NA	NA	TRBJ2-3	14	CASSLPKVGDTQYF	TGTGCCAGCAGCCTCCCGAAAGTGGGAGATACGCAGTATTTT
TRBV28	NA	few	TRBJ2-3	15	CASSPSLGSTDTQYF	TGTGCCAGCAGTCCCTCCCTTGGGAGCACAGATACGCAGTATTTT
TRBV10-3	NA	NA	TRBJ2-2	16	CAISEPGVGFPGELFF	TGTGCCATCAGTGAGCCGGGGGTCGGATTTCCCGGGGAGCTGTTTTTT
TRBV12-3/TRBV12-4	TRBD2	few	TRBJ2-3	15	CASSPYLAGGDTQYF	TGTGCCAGCAGTCCTTATCTAGCGGGGGGAGATACGCAGTATTTT
TRBV9	NA	NA	TRBJ1-6	15	CASSVGPRYNSPLHF	TGTGCCAGCAGCGTGGGACCGAGATATAATTCACCCCTCCACTTT
TRBV7-9	NA	few	TRBJ1-5	15	CASSSSLAVNQPQHF	TGTGCCAGCAGCTCGTCTCTAGCGGTCAATCAGCCCCAGCATTTT
TRBV12-3/TRBV12-4	TRBD2	NA	TRBJ2-3	15	CASRRTSGDTDTQYF	TGTGCCAGCAGACGGACTAGCGGGGACACAGATACGCAGTATTTT